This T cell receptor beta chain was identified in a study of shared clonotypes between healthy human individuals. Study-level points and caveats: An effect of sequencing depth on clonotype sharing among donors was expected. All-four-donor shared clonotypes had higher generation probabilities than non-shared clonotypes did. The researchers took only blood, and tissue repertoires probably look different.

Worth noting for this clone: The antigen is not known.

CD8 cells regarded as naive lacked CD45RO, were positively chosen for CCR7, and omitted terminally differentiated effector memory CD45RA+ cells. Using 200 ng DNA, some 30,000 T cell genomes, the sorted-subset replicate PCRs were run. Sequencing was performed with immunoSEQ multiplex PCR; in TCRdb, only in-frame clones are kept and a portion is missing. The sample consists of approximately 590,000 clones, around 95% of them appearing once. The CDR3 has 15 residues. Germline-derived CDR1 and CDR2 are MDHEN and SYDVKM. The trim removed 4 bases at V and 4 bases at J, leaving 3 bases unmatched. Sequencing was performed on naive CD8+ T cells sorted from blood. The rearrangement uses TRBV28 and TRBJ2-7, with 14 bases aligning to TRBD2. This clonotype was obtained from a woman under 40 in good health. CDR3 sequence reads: CASSWGTSGSYEQYF. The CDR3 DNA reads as TGTGCCAGCAGTTGGGGGACTAGCGGGAGTTACGAGCAGTACTTC.